What follows are 17 T cell receptor beta chains derived from one specimen sequenced in a study of blood T cell repertoires in COVID-19. Profiled with immunoSEQ multiplex PCR; TCRdb holds only in-frame clones, not every one. The data hold about 360,000 clones, with about 86% observed a single time. The material sequenced was peripheral blood. The receptors were sampled from a woman aged 55-70 years with COVID-19, enrolled during active disease.

The table lists this clone with a few counts. This chain links TRBV19 with TRBJ2-5; the match to TRBD2 covers 9 bases. Germline loops: CDR1 LNHDA, CDR2 SQIVND (reference sequence). The CDR3 is 15 residues long. V trimming: 7 bases; J trimming: 5 bases; junction bases outside the gene matches: 11. The CDR3 sequence is CASNSLAGSGETQYF. CDR3 nucleotides: TGTGCCAGTAATTCTCTAGCGGGGTCGGGGGAGACCCAGTACTTC. The full variable domain, its missing parts supplied by reference TRBV19 and TRBJ2-5, is DGGITQSPKYLFRKEGQNVTLSCEQNLNHDAMYWYRQDPGQGLRLIYYSQIVNDFQKGDIAEGYSVSREKKESFPLTVTSAQKNPTAFYLCASNSLAGSGETQYFGPGTRLLVL.

The CDR3 loop reads CASSQLAGGETQYF. The CDR3 nucleotides read TGTGCCAGCAGCCAACTAGCGGGGGGAGAGACCCAGTACTTC. J is TRBJ2-5 and V is TRBV3-1 (or the pseudogene TRBV3-2); the match to TRBD2 covers 11 bases. V lost 2 bases and J lost 4; bases outside the gene matches: 0. Looked up from germline, CDR1 is LGHDT and CDR2 is YNNKEL (reference sequence). The CDR3 runs to 14 residues.

The chain carries TRBV2 and TRBJ1-2; 9 bases match TRBD1. Germline CDR1 reads SNHLY; CDR2 reads FYNNEI. After removal of 8 bases from V and 7 bases from J, the junction contained 5 bases not matched to a gene. This CDR3 is built from 12 residues. The CDR3 sequence is CASGGTGPGYTF. DNA of the CDR3: TGTGCCAGCGGGGGGACAGGGCCTGGCTACACCTTC. The variable domain in full, completed from reference TRBV2 and TRBJ1-2, reads EPEVTQTPSHQVTQMGQEVILRCVPISNHLYFYWYRQILGQKVEFLVSFYNNEISEKSEIFDDQFSVERPDGSNFTLKIRSTKLEDSAMYFCASGGTGPGYTFGSGTRLTVV.

This chain joins TRBV29-1 and TRBJ2-7; TRBD1 is a possible D gene (6 bases). CDR3 length: 10 amino acids. Trimming cost V 4 bases and J 7 bases, with 8 bases left between them. From germline, CDR1 is SQVTM and CDR2 ANQGSEA. In nucleotides, the CDR3 is TGCAGCGTTGTGGGGACAGAGCAGTACTTC. Its translation is CSVVGTEQYF.

The V and J genes are TRBV5-1 and TRBJ1-2; TRBD1 agrees at 7 bases. With V trimmed by 0 bases and J by 4 bases, 12 bases remained unmatched. From germline, CDR1 is SGHRS and CDR2 YFSETQ. The CDR3 sequence is 17 residues long. In nucleotides, the CDR3 is TGCGCCAGCAGCTTGGCGTCTGGAAGGGGGCAAGGCTATGGCTACACCTTC. Residues: CASSLASGRGQGYGYTF.

This clone was counted only a few times. This chain uses TRBV19 with TRBJ1-1, with unresolved D. Germline CDR1 LNHDA, CDR2 SQIVND (reference sequence). The CDR3 contains 14 residues. V dropped 1 base and J dropped 7 bases, with 13 bases sitting between them. This CDR3 is CASSIVGDTIEAFF. CDR3 nucleotides: TGTGCCAGTAGTATAGTGGGCGACACAATTGAAGCTTTCTTT.

This clone was detected a few times. The chain is built from TRBV19 and TRBJ1-5; D is possibly TRBD1 (5 bases). V lost 3 bases to trimming and J lost 2 bases, with 14 bases between them. The CDR3 extends over 16 amino acids. Germline V lookup: CDR1 LNHDA, CDR2 SQIVND (reference sequence). The CDR3 loop is CASSIFGQTGNQPQHF. The CDR3 nucleotides are TGTGCCAGTAGTATTTTCGGACAAACGGGCAATCAGCCCCAGCATTTT.

The chain joins TRBV12-3 or TRBV12-4 to TRBJ1-3; D gene unclear. Deletions cut 6 bases from V and 2 bases from J, with 5 bases between. This CDR3 is built from 12 residues. Here the CDR3 reads CASRSTGNTIYF. DNA for the CDR3: TGTGCCAGCAGATCTACTGGAAACACCATATATTTT.

The chain couples TRBV15 to TRBJ2-7; D call uncertain. This CDR3 spans 14 amino acids. V gave up 8 bases and J gave up 3 bases, with 17 bases separating them. Germline V gene data show CDR1 as LNHNV and CDR2 as YYDKDF (reference sequence). For the CDR3, the DNA is TGTGCCACCTCCAATGGCCGCTCCATCTACGAGCAGTACTTC. Amino acid sequence: CATSNGRSIYEQYF.

The chain employs TRBV6-5 and TRBJ2-7, with TRBD1 identical over 8 bases. Trimming at V came to 2 bases and at J to 5 bases, leaving 5 bases not matched to a gene. Looked up from germline, CDR1 is MNHEY and CDR2 is SVGAGI. This CDR3 spans 14 amino acids. DNA of the CDR3: TGTGCCAGCAGTTACGTCTCAGGGGGCGACGAGCAGTACTTC. Protein: CASSYVSGGDEQYF.

This sequence joins TRBV25-1 and TRBJ1-6, with D maybe TRBD1 (5 bases). The V end lost 4 bases, the J end lost 3 bases, and 10 bases lay between the germline ends. The CDR3 is 15 residues long. Germline V CDR1 and CDR2: MGHDK, SYGVNS. This CDR3 reads CASSAGLGYNSPLHF. The CDR3 DNA follows: TGTGCCAGCAGTGCGGGACTCGGCTATAATTCACCCCTCCACTTT. Drawing the rest from reference TRBV25-1 and TRBJ1-6, the complete variable domain is EADIYQTPRYLVIGTGKKITLECSQTMGHDKMYWYQQDPGMELHLIHYSYGVNSTEKGDLSSESTVSRIRTEHFPLTLESARPSHTSQYLCASSAGLGYNSPLHFGNGTRLTVT.

The chain combines TRBV9 with TRBJ1-5, with D perhaps TRBD1 (5 bases). CDR3 size: 15 residues. Germline loops: CDR1 SGDLS, CDR2 YYNGEE. With 4 bases removed from V and 3 bases from J, the gap between germline ends came to 14 bases. This CDR3 is CASSPQGADNQPQHF. DNA for the CDR3: TGTGCCAGCAGCCCCCAAGGGGCGGACAATCAGCCCCAGCATTTT.

This chain connects TRBV27 to TRBJ2-3; 13 bases are a match to TRBD2. The CDR3 covers 15 residues. The ends lost 6 bases at V and 6 bases at J; junction bases unmatched: 6. Per the germline V gene, CDR1 is MNHEY and CDR2 is SMNVEV (reference sequence). This CDR3 is CASRRGLAGSDTQYF. For the CDR3, the DNA is TGTGCCAGCAGGCGGGGACTAGCGGGGTCGGATACGCAGTATTTT.

With regard to this clone: Within the sample, other DNA sequences also encode this same CDR3. The chain combines TRBV4-1 with TRBJ2-1, with 9 nucleotides matching TRBD2. The length of the CDR3 is 16 residues. Germline-derived CDR1 and CDR2 are MGHRA and YSYEKL. Unmatched junction bases numbered 3, after V lost 0 bases and J lost 3 bases. The DNA of the CDR3 is TGCGCCAGCAGCCAAGAGGGGACTAGCAGCTACAATGAGCAGTTCTTC. Protein: CASSQEGTSSYNEQFF.

The chain employs TRBV28 and TRBJ2-1; TRBD1 aligns across 7 bases. CDR1 and CDR2 from the germline V gene are MDHEN and SYDVKM. V gave up 6 bases and J gave up 1 base; unmatched junction bases: 3. CDR3 length: 14 amino acids. The CDR3 DNA reads as TGTGCCAGCAGCCAGGGACAGTCCTACAATGAGCAGTTCTTC. Amino acids: CASSQGQSYNEQFF.

The rearrangement links TRBV15 to TRBJ2-5, with 9 bases aligning to TRBD2. The CDR3 consists of 17 residues. Germline V gene lookup returns CDR1 LNHNV and CDR2 YYDKDF (reference sequence). With 2 bases clipped from V and 3 bases from J, the junction kept 10 bases outside the gene matches. The CDR3 DNA reads TGTGCCACCAGCAGATCAGGTACGGCTAGCGGGGAAGAGACCCAGTACTTC. This encodes CATSRSGTASGEETQYF.

The chain combines TRBV12-3 or TRBV12-4 with TRBJ1-5; D uncertain. Trimming left V 6 bases short and J 6 bases short, with 12 bases between. The CDR3 runs to 13 residues. The CDR3 reads CASSPNSGQPQHF. The CDR3 DNA sequence: TGTGCCAGCAGCCCAAACTCCGGTCAGCCCCAGCATTTT.